Below, 23 T cell receptor beta chains from the same sample are listed, as sequenced in a study of T cell repertoires in cytomegalovirus infection. From the reads, TCRdb called clonotypes with MiXCR, one entry per CDR3 protein. The sample carries 310,000 or so distinct CDR3 sequences, roughly 25% recorded once. Material for sequencing was PBMCs. These receptors all come from a human donor in good health (CMV status not recorded). Some clones in this sample may be carry-over from other donors' samples.

This clonotype was seen many times. This chain joins TRBV7-2 and TRBJ2-7, with D uncertain. Per germline, CDR1 SGHTA and CDR2 FQGNSA. The CDR3 sequence is 14 residues long. V was clipped by 3 bases and J by 4 bases, with 13 bases between them. Written as DNA, the CDR3 is TGTGCCAGCAGCTTTCGCAGATTCGGATACGAGCAGTACTTC. It yields the protein CASSFRRFGYEQYF.

This chain links TRBV9 with TRBJ2-1, with 12 positions matching TRBD2. This CDR3 is 17 amino acids long. The ends lost 4 bases at V and 1 base at J; junction bases unmatched: 6. Germline V gene sequence: CDR1 SGDLS, CDR2 YYNGEE. The CDR3 spells CASSFRLAGDSYNEQFF. CDR3 sequence (DNA): TGTGCCAGCAGCTTCCGACTAGCGGGAGATTCCTACAATGAGCAGTTCTTC.

In this sample, this clonotype turned up a few times. The chain carries TRBV20-1 and TRBJ1-1; no firm D call. The CDR3 contains 16 residues. With 0 bases removed from V and 0 bases from J, the gap between germline ends came to 14 bases. CDR1 and CDR2 (germline): DFQATT, SNEGSKA (reference sequence). As DNA, the CDR3 is TGCAGTGCTAGAGATTGGTTGAAGGGCATGAACACTGAAGCTTTCTTT. As protein: CSARDWLKGMNTEAFF.

The chain joins TRBV11-3 to TRBJ2-1; perhaps TRBD2 as D (5 bases). V lost 2 bases and J 2 bases, leaving 10 bases between the germline ends. The CDR3 is 15 residues long. The V gene's germline CDR1 is SGHNT and CDR2 YENEEA. The CDR3 protein is CASSLSAVTYNEQFF. CDR3 bases: TGTGCCAGCAGCTTATCAGCGGTGACCTACAATGAGCAGTTCTTC. The variable domain in full, completed from reference TRBV11-3 and TRBJ2-1, reads EAGVVQSPRYKIIEKKQPVAFWCNPISGHNTLYWYLQNLGQGPELLIRYENEEAVDDSQLPKDRFSAERLKGVDSTLKIQPAELGDSAVYLCASSLSAVTYNEQFFGPGTRLTVL.

This clonotype was seen a handful of times. This chain joins TRBV24-1 and TRBJ1-2; D call uncertain. Germline V gene lookup returns CDR1 KGHDR and CDR2 SFDVKD. The CDR3 covers 13 residues. The V end was cut by 7 bases, the J end by 3 bases, with 11 bases between. Here the CDR3 reads CATSAQRDYGYTF. CDR3 bases: TGTGCCACCAGCGCACAAAGGGACTATGGCTACACCTTC.

This clonotype was recorded many times. V usage is TRBV7-2 and J usage is TRBJ2-1; 7 bases fit TRBD2. Germline V gene data show CDR1 as SGHTA and CDR2 as FQGNSA. The CDR3 spans 18 residues. V lost 0 bases, J lost 8 bases, and 16 bases stayed unmatched. CDR3 loop: CASSLAGGILTRGDEQFF. CDR3 coding DNA: TGTGCCAGCAGCTTAGCCGGGGGGATTCTTACTCGGGGCGATGAGCAGTTCTTC.

This clonotype was seen a few times. The chain employs TRBV20-1 and TRBJ1-1; TRBD1 aligns across 9 bases. The CDR3 is 14 amino acids. The V gene end was trimmed by 6 bases and the J gene end by 3 bases; junction bases not matched to a gene: 8. Germline loops: CDR1 DFQATT, CDR2 SNEGSKA (reference sequence). The CDR3 loop reads CSADRTGGYTEAFF. The CDR3 region has the DNA TGCAGTGCGGATAGAACAGGGGGCTACACTGAAGCTTTCTTT.

This clonotype was counted at least ten times. This rearrangement joins TRBV7-2 to TRBJ2-1; a weak D match, TRBD2 (5 bases). This CDR3 is 15 amino acids long. CDR1 is SGHTA and CDR2 is FQGNSA in the germline V gene. The ends were cut back, 5 bases at V and 0 bases at J, with 11 bases in the middle. CDR3 nucleotide sequence: TGTGCCAGCAGCACCAGCGGAAGCTCCTACAATGAGCAGTTCTTC. Translated, it gives CASSTSGSSYNEQFF.

This clonotype was recorded at least ten times. CDR3 protein: CASSLGAGGTYNEQFF. The CDR3 DNA is TGTGCCAGCAGCTTAGGGGCGGGAGGGACCTACAATGAGCAGTTCTTC. The gene calls are TRBV7-9 and TRBJ2-1; 9 nucleotides agree with TRBD2. The CDR3 has 16 amino acids. CDR1 and CDR2 from the germline V gene are SEHNR and FQNEAQ (reference sequence). J was trimmed by 2 bases and V by 1 base; bases with no gene match: 3.

This clonotype was counted a few times. This chain links TRBV19 with TRBJ2-1; the match to TRBD2 covers 12 bases. This CDR3 has 16 amino acids. Germline V gene sequence: CDR1 LNHDA, CDR2 SQIVND (reference sequence). The junction had 7 bases not matched to a gene; V was cut back by 3 bases and J by 7 bases. As DNA, the CDR3 is TGTGCCAGTAGTATTTCGCCCGGACTAGCGGGAAATGAGCAGTTCTTC. Residues: CASSISPGLAGNEQFF. The full variable domain, in which reference TRBV19 and TRBJ2-1 provide the parts outside the CDR3, is DGGITQSPKYLFRKEGQNVTLSCEQNLNHDAMYWYRQDPGQGLRLIYYSQIVNDFQKGDIAEGYSVSREKKESFPLTVTSAQKNPTAFYLCASSISPGLAGNEQFFGPGTRLTVL.

This chain connects TRBV29-1 to TRBJ2-1; D remains ambiguous. The length of the CDR3 is 11 residues. The germline V gene has CDR1 SQVTM and CDR2 ANQGSEA. Trimming pared 4 bases from V and 7 bases from J, leaving 8 bases between. CDR3 coding DNA: TGCAGCGTTGGGGGTAGTAATGAGCAGTTCTTC. Translation gives CSVGGSNEQFF.

This clonotype occurred a few times. The rearrangement links TRBV12-3 or TRBV12-4 to TRBJ1-5, with TRBD1 matching 9 bases. This CDR3 is built from 15 residues. The V gene end was trimmed by 5 bases and the J gene end by 5 bases; junction bases not matched to a gene: 7. The CDR3 sequence: CASSPGTGRHQPQHF. CDR3 DNA sequence: TGTGCCAGCAGTCCGGGGACAGGGAGACATCAGCCCCAGCATTTT.

This sequence joins TRBV24-1 and TRBJ2-3; D remains unclear. Per the germline V gene, CDR1 is KGHDR and CDR2 is SFDVKD. CDR3 length: 14 residues. The V end lost 3 bases, the J end lost 2 bases, and 8 bases lay between the germline ends. The CDR3 region is CATSDPTNTDTQYF. For the CDR3, the DNA is TGTGCCACCAGTGATCCGACAAACACAGATACGCAGTATTTT.

The chain couples TRBV29-1 to TRBJ2-7; D call uncertain. The V end was cut by 5 bases, the J end by 4 bases, with 15 bases between. CDR1 is SQVTM, CDR2 ANQGSEA, per germline. The CDR3 totals 13 residues. In nucleotides, the CDR3 is TGCAGCGTTCGACTGGCCTCTGGGTACGAGCAGTACTTC. Translated: CSVRLASGYEQYF.

This clonotype was seen a few times. This chain joins TRBV28 and TRBJ1-1; D is ambiguous. Germline V lookup: CDR1 MDHEN, CDR2 SYDVKM. V lost 4 bases, J lost 4 bases, and 7 bases lay in between. The length of the CDR3 is 12 residues. The DNA of the CDR3 is TGTGCCAGCAGTTCCAGAGCCACTGAAGCTTTCTTT. Translation: CASSSRATEAFF.

This clonotype was seen ten or more times. V usage is TRBV29-1 and J usage is TRBJ1-5; D unclear. The germline CDR1 and CDR2 sequences are SQVTM and ANQGSEA. CDR3 length: 13 amino acids. V was shortened by 4 bases and J by 3 bases, with 10 bases between the two germline ends. Written as DNA, the CDR3 is TGCAGCGTTGGGAACAGCATCAATCAGCCCCAGCATTTT. Amino acids: CSVGNSINQPQHF. The full variable domain, rest sourced from reference TRBV29-1 and TRBJ1-5, is SAVISQKPSRDICQRGTSLTIQCQVDSQVTMMFWYRQQPGQSLTLIATANQGSEATYESGFVIDKFPISRPNLTFSTLTVSNMSPEDSSIYLCSVGNSINQPQHFGDGTRLSIL.

This clonotype has only a few counts. The chain is built from TRBV6-6 and TRBJ2-7; weak D call: TRBD1 (7 bases). The germline V gene has CDR1 MNHNY and CDR2 SVGAGI (reference sequence). The CDR3 is 15 amino acids. V was clipped by 2 bases and J by 3 bases, with 14 bases between them. The CDR3 DNA reads TGTGCCAGCAGTTACATATCAGGGGGGTACTACGAGCAGTACTTC. The encoded protein is CASSYISGGYYEQYF.

The J gene is TRBJ1-2, the V gene TRBV20-1; tentatively, D is TRBD1 (5 bases). V was clipped by 8 bases and J by 6 bases, with 16 bases between them. Germline CDR1 DFQATT, CDR2 SNEGSKA (reference sequence). The CDR3 is made up of 12 amino acids. This chain's CDR3 is CSSEEGMDGYTF. As DNA, the CDR3 is TGCAGTTCAGAGGAGGGGATGGATGGCTACACCTTC.

There are many counts of this clonotype. The chain has TRBV27 and TRBJ1-1, with D unresolved. CDR1 MNHEY and CDR2 SMNVEV come from the germline V gene (reference sequence). V was cut by 6 bases and J by 1 base, with 9 bases left in between. The CDR3 runs to 13 residues. This chain's CDR3 is CASSSGRNTEAFF. The CDR3 region has the DNA TGTGCCAGCAGCTCCGGTCGGAACACTGAAGCTTTCTTT.

A few counts support this clonotype. J is TRBJ2-7 and V is TRBV10-3; D is perhaps TRBD2 (5 bases). Germline loops: CDR1 ENHRY, CDR2 SYGVKD. The V and J ends lost 3 bases and 1 base respectively, with 10 bases between them. CDR3 size: 14 residues. In DNA, the CDR3 is TGTGCCATCAGTGAAGAGGGTCCTTCCTACGAGCAGTACTTC. Its protein is CAISEEGPSYEQYF.

This clonotype was seen many times. The chain couples TRBV11-3 to TRBJ2-2; TRBD1 might be the D (5 bases). This CDR3 is 15 amino acids long. Germline values: CDR1 SGHNT, CDR2 YENEEA. Trimming left V 2 bases short and J 6 bases short, with 13 bases between. The CDR3 sequence: CASSLLTAFAGELFF. The DNA of the CDR3 is TGTGCCAGCAGCTTACTGACAGCCTTTGCCGGGGAGCTGTTTTTT.

This clonotype was counted only a few times. This chain joins TRBV6-2 or TRBV6-3 and TRBJ2-2; 8 positions agree with TRBD2. With V trimmed by 6 bases and J by 4 bases, 10 bases remained unmatched. The CDR3 length is 16 residues. CDR1 and CDR2 (germline): MNHEY, SVGEGT. The CDR3 loop reads CASRMPLAGPTGELFF. CDR3 sequence (DNA): TGTGCCAGCAGAATGCCCCTAGCGGGCCCCACCGGGGAGCTGTTTTTT.

In this sample, this clonotype turned up many times. The CDR3 DNA sequence: TGTGCCAGCGTCCTTTCAGCGGGAACATCCTACGAGCAGTACTTC. Protein: CASVLSAGTSYEQYF. The chain has TRBV11-2 and TRBJ2-7; 7 nucleotides agree with TRBD2. V shed 8 bases, J shed 1 base, and the junction held 11 bases outside the gene matches. The CDR3 spans 15 residues. From germline, CDR1 is SGHAT and CDR2 FQNNGV.